These 13 T cell receptor beta chains were all obtained from the same sample, sequenced in a study of Ad26.COV2.S vaccination and SARS-CoV-2 variants. Treatment noted: over 15 received Ad26.COV2.S at low or high dose, single or two shots; a few received placebo; per-sample allocation not given. Samples were taken on day 63 after the first vaccine or placebo injection. The table came from immunoSEQ multiplex PCR; TCRdb's copy has only in-frame clones and leaves some out. The data show 400,000 to 450,000 clones, 80% to 95% seen once. This specimen was peripheral blood, taken in a trial of Ad26.COV2.S vaccine versus placebo. The source of these receptors is a person between 18 and 65 years old who received the Ad26.COV2.S COVID-19 vaccine or a placebo.

V and J are TRBV5-6 and TRBJ2-2; TRBD1 matches at 9 bases. Germline values: CDR1 SGHDT, CDR2 YYEEEE. V lost 1 base and J lost 4; bases outside the gene matches: 8. The CDR3 has 17 residues. DNA for the CDR3: TGTGCCAGCAGCTTGTTTGGGACAGGGACCCTCACCGGGGAGCTGTTTTTT. As protein: CASSLFGTGTLTGELFF.

The CDR3 coding sequence is TGTGCCAGCAGTTACTCCCGGACAGGTCGGGTATCAGCTTTCTTT. It encodes CASSYSRTGRVSAFF. The chain employs TRBV6-5 and TRBJ1-1; TRBD1 matches 7 bases. Trimming removed 0 bases from V and 10 bases from J; junction bases left unmatched: 11. The CDR3 has 15 residues. The germline CDR1 and CDR2 sequences are MNHEY and SVGAGI.

This clone was seen a few times. The CDR3 nucleotides read TGTGCCCCCAACCCTCGCGGCAGGGTAGGATCACCCCTCCACTTT. Residues: CAPNPRGRVGSPLHF. This rearrangement joins TRBV5-3 to TRBJ1-6; D possibly corresponds to TRBD1 (5 bases). TRBV5-3 is treated as an ORF (open reading frame) with a function not yet certain. V lost 10 bases, J lost 10 bases, and 24 bases lay in between. The CDR3 spans 15 residues.

This clone was observed a single time. The chain couples TRBV3-1 (or the pseudogene TRBV3-2) to TRBJ1-1; 7 positions match TRBD1. The V and J ends lost 11 bases and 5 bases, in that order; junction bases with no gene match: 8. This CDR3 spans 12 amino acids. Germline values: CDR1 LGHDT, CDR2 YNNKEL (reference sequence). DNA of the CDR3: TGTGCCTCAAAGGGGGCCGGTACTGAAGCTTTCTTT. It encodes CASKGAGTEAFF.

The J gene is TRBJ2-5, the V gene TRBV2; tentatively, D is TRBD1 or TRBD2 (5 bases each). This CDR3 comprises 14 residues. Germline CDR1 reads SNHLY; CDR2 reads FYNNEI. V gave up 0 bases and J gave up 4 bases, with 9 bases separating them. The CDR3 bases are TGTGCCAGCAGTGAAGCGTACGGGGCAGAGACCCAGTACTTC. Protein product: CASSEAYGAETQYF.

V and J are TRBV29-1 and TRBJ2-7, with 8 nucleotides matching TRBD2. The V gene's germline CDR1 is SQVTM and CDR2 ANQGSEA. CDR3 size: 14 residues. J was trimmed by 4 bases and V by 7 bases; bases with no gene match: 12. CDR3 nucleotides: TGCAGCGCTGCCCCGGGACTAGGAGGGTACGAGCAGTACTTC. Protein sequence: CSAAPGLGGYEQYF.

On this clone itself: This specimen includes other DNA sequences encoding the same CDR3. CDR3 coding DNA: TGTGCCAGCAGCCAATCCTCCTACGAGCAGTACTTC. Translated: CASSQSSYEQYF. The rearrangement joins TRBV3-1 (or the pseudogene TRBV3-2) to TRBJ2-7; unclear D gene. Germline V gene lookup returns CDR1 LGHDT and CDR2 YNNKEL (reference sequence). Trimming removed 2 bases from V and 0 bases from J, with 2 bases in between. The CDR3 is 12 residues long.

V is TRBV6-1 and J is TRBJ2-3; TRBD2 aligns across 9 bases. The CDR3 extends over 15 amino acids. The trim removed 2 bases at V and 1 base at J, leaving 1 base unmatched. Germline V gene lookup returns CDR1 MNHNS and CDR2 SASEGT. The CDR3 loop reads CASSEIAGGTDTQYF. For the CDR3, the DNA is TGTGCCAGCAGTGAAATAGCGGGAGGCACAGATACGCAGTATTTT.

This clone has a single count. The J gene is TRBJ2-1, the V gene TRBV2; D uncertain. There are 15 residues in the CDR3. V was pared by 2 bases and J by 0 bases, with 8 bases between. CDR1 and CDR2 (germline): SNHLY, FYNNEI. The DNA for the CDR3 is TGTGCCAGCAGTGAATTGAGTAGCTCCTACAATGAGCAGTTCTTC. Translating it yields CASSELSSSYNEQFF.

This chain connects TRBV20-1 to TRBJ2-7; D remains unclear. Germline assignment: CDR1 DFQATT and CDR2 SNEGSKA (reference sequence). This CDR3 comprises 11 residues. V was shortened by 3 bases and J by 4 bases, with 7 bases between the two germline ends. CDR3 loop: CSARWRYEQYF. DNA for the CDR3: TGCAGTGCTAGGTGGCGGTACGAGCAGTACTTC.

The chain joins TRBV6-6 to TRBJ2-1; the D is unclear. CDR3 length equals 13 residues. Trimming left V 2 bases short and J 4 bases short, with 6 bases between. Germline loops: CDR1 MNHNY, CDR2 SVGAGI (reference sequence). The CDR3: CASSYGLYNEQFF. The CDR3 DNA reads as TGTGCCAGCAGTTACGGCCTATACAATGAGCAGTTCTTC.

The rearrangement links TRBV5-4 to TRBJ2-3; D may be TRBD1 or TRBD2 (5 bases each). This CDR3 has 15 amino acids. Germline CDR1 SGHNT, CDR2 YYREEE (reference sequence). V was cut by 6 bases and J by 4 bases, with 18 bases left in between. The CDR3 nucleotides are TGTGCCAGCACCGACAGCGTTGGCGGGTCAGATACGCAGTATTTT. Its translation is CASTDSVGGSDTQYF.

This chain connects TRBV19 to TRBJ2-7; the D gene is possibly TRBD2 (5 bases). The CDR3 spans 13 residues. V was shortened by 5 bases and J by 4 bases, with 12 bases between the two germline ends. Germline CDR1 and CDR2: LNHDA and SQIVND (reference sequence). The CDR3, as DNA: TGTGCCAGTAGTCCACGTCGGGGATACGAGCAGTACTTC. Translation gives CASSPRRGYEQYF.